This T cell receptor beta chain was found in a study of graft-versus-host responses after intestinal transplantation. Across the study: Anti-thymocyte globulin induction was given to all recipients, followed by tacrolimus and steroids for 2 to 3 years. Overall study results and limits: Early post-transplant declines in HvG were associated with peak levels of circulating GvH clones.

Germline V gene sequence: CDR1 WSHSY, CDR2 SAAADI. Trimming took off 7 bases at V and 3 bases at J, with 15 bases between the two ends. The CDR3 is made up of 15 amino acids. The repertoire was sequenced with immunoSEQ multiplex PCR; TCRdb's copy has only in-frame clones and lacks some. The table includes 90,000 to 130,000 clones, approximately 93% detected once. Details on this clone: Its antigen is not known.

Specimen: unstimulated CD8+ T cells sorted from spleen or lymph node cells, collected before transplant. This clonotype was obtained from a human donor who was the organ donor for an intestinal transplant. The chain employs TRBV10-2 and TRBJ2-2; D unresolved. The CDR3 region is CASMLYFRDTGELFF. The CDR3 bases are TGCGCCAGCATGCTGTATTTCCGGGACACCGGGGAGCTGTTTTTT.